This TCR beta chain was documented in a study of blood T cells in healthy people across ages. The use of a sample-barcoded 5' primer and a J-beta primer mix characterized a second PCR of roughly 7 to 11 cycles. A template-switch adaptor that had 12 random nucleotides put a tag on each cDNA molecule. Each sample provided no less than 3 million CDR3-containing paired-end reads. MiXCR was run by TCRdb on the 5' RACE reads, yielding one entry per CDR3 protein. The sample contains about 290,000 distinct CDR3 sequences, around 30% of which appear only once. Germline V gene lookup returns CDR1 SEHNR and CDR2 FQNEAQ (reference sequence). Trimming stripped 5 bases from V and 5 bases from J, with 9 bases between. This CDR3 comprises 12 residues. Donation came from healthy Caucasian individuals in Russia who were aged 6 to 90. At least 5 micrograms of total RNA were extracted per sample. This clonotype was counted between two and nine times.

Sequenced input: blood. V and J are TRBV7-9 and TRBJ2-5, with D unresolved. This receptor was taken from a woman in her seventies in good health. The chain's CDR3 is CASSPGSETQYF. In DNA form, the CDR3 reads TGTGCCAGCAGCCCGGGTTCGGAGACCCAGTACTTC.